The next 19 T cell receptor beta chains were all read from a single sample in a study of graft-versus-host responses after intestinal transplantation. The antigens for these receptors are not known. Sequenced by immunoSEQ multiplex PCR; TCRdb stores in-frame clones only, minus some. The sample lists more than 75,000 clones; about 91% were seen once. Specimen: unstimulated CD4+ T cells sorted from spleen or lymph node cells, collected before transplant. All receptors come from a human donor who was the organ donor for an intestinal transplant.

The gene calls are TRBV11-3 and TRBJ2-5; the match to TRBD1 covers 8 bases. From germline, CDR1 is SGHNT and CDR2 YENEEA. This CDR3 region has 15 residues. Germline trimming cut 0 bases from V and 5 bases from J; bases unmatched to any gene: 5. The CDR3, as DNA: TGTGCCAGCAGCTTAGACAACAGGGGGGCGGAGACCCAGTACTTC. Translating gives CASSLDNRGAETQYF.

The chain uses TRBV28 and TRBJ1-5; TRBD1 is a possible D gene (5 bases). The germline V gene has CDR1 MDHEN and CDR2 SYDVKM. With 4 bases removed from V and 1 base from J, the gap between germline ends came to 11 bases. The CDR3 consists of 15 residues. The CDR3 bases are TGTGCCAGCAGTTATGGGAGGGGCAGCAATCAGCCCCAGCATTTT. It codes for CASSYGRGSNQPQHF.

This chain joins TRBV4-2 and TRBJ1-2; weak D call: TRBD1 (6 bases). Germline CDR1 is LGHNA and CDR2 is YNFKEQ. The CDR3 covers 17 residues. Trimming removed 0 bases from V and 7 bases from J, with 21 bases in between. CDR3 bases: TGTGCCAGCAGCCAAGATTGGAGCGGAACAGGGCAGGGTGGCTACACCTTC. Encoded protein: CASSQDWSGTGQGGYTF.

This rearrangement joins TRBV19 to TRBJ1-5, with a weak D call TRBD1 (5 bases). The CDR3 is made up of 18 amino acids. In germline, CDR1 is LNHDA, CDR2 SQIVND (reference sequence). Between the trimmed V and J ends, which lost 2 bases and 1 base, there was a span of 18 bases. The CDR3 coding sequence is TGTGCCAGTAGTATAATTCACATCGGGGGTGTGAGCAATCAGCCCCAGCATTTT. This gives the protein CASSIIHIGGVSNQPQHF.

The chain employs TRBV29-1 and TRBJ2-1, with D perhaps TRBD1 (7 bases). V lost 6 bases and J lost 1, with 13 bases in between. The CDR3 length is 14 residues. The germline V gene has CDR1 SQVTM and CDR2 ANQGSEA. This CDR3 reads CSVKAGQSYNEQFF. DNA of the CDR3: TGCAGCGTCAAGGCGGGACAGTCCTACAATGAGCAGTTCTTC.

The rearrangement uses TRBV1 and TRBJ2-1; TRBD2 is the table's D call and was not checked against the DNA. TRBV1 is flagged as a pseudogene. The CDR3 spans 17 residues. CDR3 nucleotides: TGCACCAGCAGCCAAGGACGGCCTAGCGGGGGTAAAAATGAGCAGTTCTTC. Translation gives CTSSQGRPSGGKNEQFF.

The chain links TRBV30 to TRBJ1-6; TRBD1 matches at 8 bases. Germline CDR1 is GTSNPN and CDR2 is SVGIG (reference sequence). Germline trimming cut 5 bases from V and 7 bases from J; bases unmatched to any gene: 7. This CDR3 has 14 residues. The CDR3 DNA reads TGTGCCTGGGGTCCGGGACAGGTGAATTCACCCCTCCACTTT. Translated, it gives CAWGPGQVNSPLHF.

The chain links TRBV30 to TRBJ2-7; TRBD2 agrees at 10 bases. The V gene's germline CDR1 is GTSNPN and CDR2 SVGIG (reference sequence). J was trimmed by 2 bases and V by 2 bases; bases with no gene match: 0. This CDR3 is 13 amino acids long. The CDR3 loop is CAWSSGRAYEQYF. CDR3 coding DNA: TGTGCCTGGAGTAGCGGGAGGGCCTACGAGCAGTACTTC.

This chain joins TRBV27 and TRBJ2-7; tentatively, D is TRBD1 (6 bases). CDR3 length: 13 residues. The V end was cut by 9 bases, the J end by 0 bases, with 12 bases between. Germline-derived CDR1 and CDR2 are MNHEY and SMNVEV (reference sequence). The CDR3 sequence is CASRQEFSYEQYF. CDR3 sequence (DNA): TGTGCCAGTCGACAGGAATTCTCCTACGAGCAGTACTTC.

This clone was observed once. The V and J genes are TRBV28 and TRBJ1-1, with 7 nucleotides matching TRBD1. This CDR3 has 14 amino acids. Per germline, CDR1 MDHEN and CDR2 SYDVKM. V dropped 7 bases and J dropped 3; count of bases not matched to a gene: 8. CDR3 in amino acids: CASKLQGRYTEAFF. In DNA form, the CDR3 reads TGTGCCAGCAAGTTACAGGGGCGATACACTGAAGCTTTCTTT.

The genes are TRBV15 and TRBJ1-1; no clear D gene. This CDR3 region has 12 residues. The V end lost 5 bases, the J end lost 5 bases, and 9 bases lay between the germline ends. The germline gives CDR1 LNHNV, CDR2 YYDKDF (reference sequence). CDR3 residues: CATSRLGTEAFF. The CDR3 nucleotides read TGTGCCACCAGCCGCCTAGGAACTGAAGCTTTCTTT.

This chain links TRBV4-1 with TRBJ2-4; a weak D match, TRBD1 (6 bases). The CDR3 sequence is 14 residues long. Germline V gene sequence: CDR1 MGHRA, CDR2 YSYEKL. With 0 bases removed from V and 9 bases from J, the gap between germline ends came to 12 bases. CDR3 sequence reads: CASSQEGAGSIQYF. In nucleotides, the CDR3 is TGCGCCAGCAGCCAAGAGGGGGCAGGGAGCATTCAGTACTTC.

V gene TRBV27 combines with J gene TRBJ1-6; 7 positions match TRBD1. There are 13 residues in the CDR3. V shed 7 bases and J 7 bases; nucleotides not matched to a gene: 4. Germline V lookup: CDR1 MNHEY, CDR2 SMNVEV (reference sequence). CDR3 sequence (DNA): TGTGCCAGCACAGGGGGATTCAATTCACCCCTCCACTTT. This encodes CASTGGFNSPLHF.

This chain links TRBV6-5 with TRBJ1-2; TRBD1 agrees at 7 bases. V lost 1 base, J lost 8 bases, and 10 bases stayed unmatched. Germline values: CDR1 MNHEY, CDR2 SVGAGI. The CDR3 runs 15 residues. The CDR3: CASSYFSQGLVGYTF. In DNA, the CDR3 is TGTGCCAGCAGTTACTTTTCACAGGGGTTAGTCGGCTACACCTTC.

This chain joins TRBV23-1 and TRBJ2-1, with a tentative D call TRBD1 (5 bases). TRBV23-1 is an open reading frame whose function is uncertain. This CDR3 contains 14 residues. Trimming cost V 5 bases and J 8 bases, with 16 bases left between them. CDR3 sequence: CASSDSELGDEQFF. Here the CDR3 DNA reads TGCGCCAGCAGTGACAGTGAACTGGGTGATGAGCAGTTCTTC.

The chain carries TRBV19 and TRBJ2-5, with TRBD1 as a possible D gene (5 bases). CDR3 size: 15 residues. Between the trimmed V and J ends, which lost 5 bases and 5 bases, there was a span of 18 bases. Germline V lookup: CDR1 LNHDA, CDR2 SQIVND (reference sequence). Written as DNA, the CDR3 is TGTGCCAGTAGTGAGTATAGAGGTTCAGGGGAGACCCAGTACTTC. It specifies CASSEYRGSGETQYF. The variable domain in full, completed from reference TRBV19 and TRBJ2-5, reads DGGITQSPKYLFRKEGQNVTLSCEQNLNHDAMYWYRQDPGQGLRLIYYSQIVNDFQKGDIAEGYSVSREKKESFPLTVTSAQKNPTAFYLCASSEYRGSGETQYFGPGTRLLVL.

The CDR3 nucleotides read TGTGCCAGCAGGAAACGGCCGGGACAGGGGGAGACTGAAGCTTTCTTT. Translation: CASRKRPGQGETEAFF. The chain uses TRBV27 and TRBJ1-1; TRBD1 matches at 11 bases. CDR3 length: 16 amino acids. The trim removed 6 bases at V and 5 bases at J, leaving 11 bases unmatched. Germline CDR1 is MNHEY and CDR2 is SMNVEV (reference sequence).

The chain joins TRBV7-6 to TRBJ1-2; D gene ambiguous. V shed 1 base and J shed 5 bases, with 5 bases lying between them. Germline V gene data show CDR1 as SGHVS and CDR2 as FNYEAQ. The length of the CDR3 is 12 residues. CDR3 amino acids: CASSLDSYGYTF. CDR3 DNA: TGTGCCAGCAGCTTAGACAGTTATGGCTACACCTTC.

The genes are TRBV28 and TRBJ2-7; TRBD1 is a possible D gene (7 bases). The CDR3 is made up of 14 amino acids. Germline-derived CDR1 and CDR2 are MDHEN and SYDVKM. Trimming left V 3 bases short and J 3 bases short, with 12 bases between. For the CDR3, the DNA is TGTGCCAGCAGTTTGGCAGGGGGGTTCTACGAGCAGTACTTC. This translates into CASSLAGGFYEQYF.